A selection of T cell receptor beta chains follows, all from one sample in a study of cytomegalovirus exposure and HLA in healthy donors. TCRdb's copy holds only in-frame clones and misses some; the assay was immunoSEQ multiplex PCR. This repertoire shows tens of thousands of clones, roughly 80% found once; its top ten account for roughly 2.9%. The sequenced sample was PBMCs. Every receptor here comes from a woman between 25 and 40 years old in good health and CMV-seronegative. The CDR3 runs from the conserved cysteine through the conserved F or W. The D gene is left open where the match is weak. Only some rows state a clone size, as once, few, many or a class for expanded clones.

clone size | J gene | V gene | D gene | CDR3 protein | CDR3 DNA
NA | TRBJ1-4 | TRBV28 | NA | CASSPGTSKPQFF | TGTGCCAGCAGTCCCGGGACAAGTAAACCCCAATTTTTT
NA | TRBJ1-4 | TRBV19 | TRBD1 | CASSLRQGISQTNEKLFF | TGTGCCAGTAGTCTCCGACAGGGGATATCGCAGACTAATGAAAAACTGTTTTTT
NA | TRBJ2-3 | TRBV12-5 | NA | CASGSVAYLLKDTQYF | TGTGCTAGTGGTTCCGTGGCATACCTCCTCAAAGATACGCAGTATTTT
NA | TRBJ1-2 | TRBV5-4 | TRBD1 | CASSKGQTSYGYTF | TGTGCCAGCAGCAAGGGACAGACCTCCTATGGCTACACCTTC
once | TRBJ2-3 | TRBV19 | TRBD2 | CASSPGGPWGDTQYF | TGTGCCAGTAGTCCGGGGGGGCCTTGGGGAGATACGCAGTATTTT
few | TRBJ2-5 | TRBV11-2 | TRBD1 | CASSWDRGQETQYF | TGTGCCAGCAGCTGGGACAGGGGGCAAGAGACCCAGTACTTC
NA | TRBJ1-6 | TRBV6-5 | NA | CASSIRPDSPLHF | TGTGCCAGCAGTATCAGGCCAGATTCACCCCTCCACTTT
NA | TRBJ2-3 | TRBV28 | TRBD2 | CASKSVAGGTSTDTQYF | TGTGCCAGCAAATCGGTAGCGGGGGGCACTAGCACAGATACGCAGTATTTT
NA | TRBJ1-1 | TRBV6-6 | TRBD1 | CASSKGQGKADTEAFF | TGTGCCAGCAGTAAAGGACAGGGGAAAGCGGACACTGAAGCTTTCTTT
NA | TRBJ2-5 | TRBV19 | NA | CASSLTPYQETQYF | TGTGCCAGTAGTCTTACTCCGTACCAAGAGACCCAGTACTTC
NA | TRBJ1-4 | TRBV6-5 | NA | CASSHAHENEKLFF | TGTGCCAGCAGTCATGCCCACGAGAATGAAAAACTGTTTTTT
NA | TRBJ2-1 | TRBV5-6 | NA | CASSPTAGSEQFF | TGTGCCAGCAGCCCCACAGCGGGCTCTGAGCAGTTCTTC
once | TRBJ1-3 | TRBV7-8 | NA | CASSRAQQVYSGNTIYF | TGTGCCAGCAGCCGGGCTCAACAGGTTTACTCTGGAAACACCATATATTTT
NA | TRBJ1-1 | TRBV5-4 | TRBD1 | CASSEGTGGELAFF | TGTGCCAGCAGCGAAGGGACAGGGGGCGAGTTGGCTTTCTTT
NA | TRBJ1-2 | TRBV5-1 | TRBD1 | CASSSSDRGAYGYTF | TGCGCCAGCAGCTCCTCGGACAGGGGAGCCTATGGCTACACCTTC
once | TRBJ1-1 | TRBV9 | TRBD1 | CASSETGSHTEAFF | TGTGCCAGCAGCGAGACAGGGTCGCACACTGAAGCTTTCTTT
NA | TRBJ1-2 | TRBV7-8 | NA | CASSAPGGYTF | TGTGCCAGCAGCGCCCCAGGGGGCTACACCTTC
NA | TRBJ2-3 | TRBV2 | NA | CASKVGVGDTQYF | TGTGCCAGCAAAGTAGGAGTCGGGGATACGCAGTATTTT
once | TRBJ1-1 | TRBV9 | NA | CASSSSGHTEAFF | TGTGCCAGCAGCTCCAGCGGGCACACTGAAGCTTTCTTT
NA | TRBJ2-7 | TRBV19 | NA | CASSTPGPGTYEQYF | TGTGCCAGTAGTACGCCCGGGCCCGGGACCTACGAGCAGTACTTC
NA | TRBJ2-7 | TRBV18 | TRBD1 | CASSPLPGTGPNEQYF | TGTGCCAGCTCACCGCTCCCCGGGACAGGGCCAAACGAGCAGTACTTC
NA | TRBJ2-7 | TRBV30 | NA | CATTRGGTYEQYF | TGTGCCACGACCCGAGGGGGTACCTACGAGCAGTACTTC
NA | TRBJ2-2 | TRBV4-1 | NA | CASSQGQAKSNTGELFF | TGCGCCAGCAGCCAAGGGCAGGCCAAGTCAAACACCGGGGAGCTGTTTTTT
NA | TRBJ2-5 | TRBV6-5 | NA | CASTRTRGSQETQYF | TGTGCCAGCACTAGGACTAGGGGGTCCCAAGAGACCCAGTACTTC
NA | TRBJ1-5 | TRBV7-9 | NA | CASSRVGGRDQPQHF | TGTGCCAGCAGCCGTGTCGGGGGGAGGGATCAGCCCCAGCATTTT
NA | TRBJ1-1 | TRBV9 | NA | CASSVGGTWNTEAFF | TGTGCCAGCAGCGTAGGGGGCACCTGGAACACTGAAGCTTTCTTT
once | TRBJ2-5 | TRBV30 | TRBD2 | CAWSVGASGGQETQYF | TGTGCCTGGAGTGTTGGGGCTAGCGGAGGGCAGGAGACCCAGTACTTC
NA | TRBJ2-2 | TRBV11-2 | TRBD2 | CASSLGVAGGIKTGELFF | TGTGCCAGCAGCTTAGGAGTCGCGGGGGGGATTAAAACCGGGGAGCTGTTTTTT
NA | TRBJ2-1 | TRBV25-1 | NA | CASSALRGTVLNEQFF | TGTGCCAGCAGTGCTCTCAGGGGCACAGTATTGAATGAGCAGTTCTTC
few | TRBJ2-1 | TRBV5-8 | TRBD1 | CASSWDRAYNEQFF | TGTGCCAGCAGCTGGGACAGGGCCTACAATGAGCAGTTCTTC
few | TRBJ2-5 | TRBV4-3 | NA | CASSQDWATDTQETQYF | TGCGCCAGCAGCCAAGATTGGGCGACAGATACCCAAGAGACCCAGTACTTC
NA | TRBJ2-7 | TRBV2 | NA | CASSEARGAGTGRYEQYF | TGTGCCAGCAGTGAAGCGCGGGGGGCCGGGACAGGGCGCTACGAGCAGTACTTC
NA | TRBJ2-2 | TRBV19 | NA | CASIPDSNTGELFF | TGTGCCAGTATCCCTGACTCGAACACCGGGGAGCTGTTTTTT
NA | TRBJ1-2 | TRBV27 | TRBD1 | CASSLRPGGNYGYTF | TGTGCCAGCAGTTTAAGGCCAGGGGGGAACTATGGCTACACCTTC
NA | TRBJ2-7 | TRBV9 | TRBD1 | CASSDRGSYEQYF | TGTGCCAGCAGCGACAGGGGTTCCTACGAGCAGTACTTC
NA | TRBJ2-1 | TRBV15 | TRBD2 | CATSSVTSGKYNEQFF | TGTGCCACCAGCAGTGTGACTAGCGGGAAATACAATGAGCAGTTCTTC
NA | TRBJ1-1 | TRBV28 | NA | CASIYSGSYGGAFF | TGTGCCAGCATCTACTCCGGCAGCTACGGCGGCGCTTTCTTT
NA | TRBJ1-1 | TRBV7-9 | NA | CASSLVPESNTEAFF | TGTGCCAGCAGCTTAGTCCCCGAGTCGAACACTGAAGCTTTCTTT
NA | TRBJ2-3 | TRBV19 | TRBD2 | CASSIDWGGRSTDAQYF | TGTGCCAGTAGTATAGACTGGGGGGGACGGAGCACAGATGCGCAGTATTTT
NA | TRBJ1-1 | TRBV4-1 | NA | CASSQDFLNTEAFF | TGCGCCAGCAGCCAAGATTTCTTGAACACTGAAGCTTTCTTT
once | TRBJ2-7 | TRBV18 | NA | CASSPGSGKGEQYF | TGTGCCAGCTCACCAGGATCAGGGAAGGGGGAGCAGTACTTC
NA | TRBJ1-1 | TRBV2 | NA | CASSVNRMNTEAFF | TGTGCCAGCAGTGTAAACAGGATGAACACTGAAGCTTTCTTT
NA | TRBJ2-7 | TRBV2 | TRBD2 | CASRALETGGYEQYF | TGTGCCAGCAGAGCACTCGAGACGGGGGGTTACGAGCAGTACTTC
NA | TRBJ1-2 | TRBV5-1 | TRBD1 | CASSSGQGYGYTF | TGCGCCAGCAGCTCCGGACAGGGGTATGGCTACACCTTC
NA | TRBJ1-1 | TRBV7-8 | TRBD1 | CASSLGGQLNTEAFF | TGTGCCAGCAGCTTAGGGGGACAGCTGAACACTGAAGCTTTCTTT
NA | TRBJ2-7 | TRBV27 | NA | CASSLKGVLEQYF | TGTGCCAGCAGCCTCAAGGGGGTGTTGGAGCAGTACTTC
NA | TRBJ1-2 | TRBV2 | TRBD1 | CASRTGGNYGYTF | TGTGCCAGCCGGACAGGGGGTAACTATGGCTACACCTTC
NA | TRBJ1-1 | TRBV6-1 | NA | CASITGNTEAFF | TGTGCCAGCATTACAGGGAACACTGAAGCTTTCTTT
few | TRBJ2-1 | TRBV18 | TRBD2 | CASSPPLAGVYNEQFF | TGTGCCAGCTCACCCCCACTAGCGGGGGTATACAATGAGCAGTTCTTC
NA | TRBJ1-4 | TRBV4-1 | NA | CASSRGDPTNEKLFF | TGCGCCAGCAGCCGGGGGGACCCAACTAATGAAAAACTGTTTTTT
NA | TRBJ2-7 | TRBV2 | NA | CASSDSGEGRDEQYF | TGTGCCAGCAGTGATAGCGGAGAGGGTAGGGACGAGCAGTACTTC
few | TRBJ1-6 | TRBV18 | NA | CASSPPAGPLHF | TGTGCCAGCTCACCACCAGCAGGGCCCCTCCACTTT
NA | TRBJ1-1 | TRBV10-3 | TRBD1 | CAISGMGQVNTEAFF | TGTGCCATCAGTGGCATGGGACAGGTGAACACTGAAGCTTTCTTT
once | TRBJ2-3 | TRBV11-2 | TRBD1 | CASSSALNGGTGPGVTQYF | TGTGCCAGCAGCTCTGCACTGAATGGGGGGACAGGCCCAGGGGTTACGCAGTATTTT
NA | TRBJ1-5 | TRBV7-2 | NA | CASSLASGDGQPQHF | TGTGCCAGCAGCTTAGCTTCGGGGGATGGCCAGCCCCAGCATTTT
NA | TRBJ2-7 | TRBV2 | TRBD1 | CASRPDRGGYEQYF | TGTGCCAGCAGACCTGACAGGGGAGGCTACGAGCAGTACTTC
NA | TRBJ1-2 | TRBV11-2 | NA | CASSLQGTDAGTF | TGTGCCAGCAGCTTACAGGGGACCGACGCCGGTACCTTC
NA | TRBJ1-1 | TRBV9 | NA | CASSASPPEGRGNAEAFF | TGTGCCAGCAGCGCGAGTCCTCCAGAAGGGCGGGGGAATGCTGAAGCTTTCTTT
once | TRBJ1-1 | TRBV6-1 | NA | CASSERPGDEAFF | TGTGCCAGCAGTGAACGCCCGGGGGATGAAGCTTTCTTT